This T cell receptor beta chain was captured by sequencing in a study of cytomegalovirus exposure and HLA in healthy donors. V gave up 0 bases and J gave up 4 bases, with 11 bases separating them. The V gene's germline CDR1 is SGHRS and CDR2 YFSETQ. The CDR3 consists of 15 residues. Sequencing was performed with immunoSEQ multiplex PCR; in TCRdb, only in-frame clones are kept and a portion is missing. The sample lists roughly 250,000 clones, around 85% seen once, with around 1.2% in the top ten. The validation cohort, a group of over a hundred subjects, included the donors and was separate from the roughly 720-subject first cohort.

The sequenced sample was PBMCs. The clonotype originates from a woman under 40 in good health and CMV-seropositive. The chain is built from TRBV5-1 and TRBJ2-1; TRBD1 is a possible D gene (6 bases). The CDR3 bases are TGCGCCAGCAGCTTGGCTCGGACAGTATACAATGAGCAGTTCTTC. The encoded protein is CASSLARTVYNEQFF.